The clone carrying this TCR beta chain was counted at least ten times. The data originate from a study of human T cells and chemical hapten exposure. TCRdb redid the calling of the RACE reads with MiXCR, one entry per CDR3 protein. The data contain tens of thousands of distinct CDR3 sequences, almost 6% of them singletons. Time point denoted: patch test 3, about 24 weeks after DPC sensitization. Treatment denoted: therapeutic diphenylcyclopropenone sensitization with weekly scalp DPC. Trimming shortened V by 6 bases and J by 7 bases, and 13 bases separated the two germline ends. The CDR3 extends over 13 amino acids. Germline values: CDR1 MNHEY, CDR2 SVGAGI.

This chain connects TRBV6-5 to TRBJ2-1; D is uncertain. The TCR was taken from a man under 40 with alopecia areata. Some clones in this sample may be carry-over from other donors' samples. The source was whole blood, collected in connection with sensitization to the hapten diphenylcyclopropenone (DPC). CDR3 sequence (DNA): TGTGCCAGCAGGCCCCGGAGAATAAATGAGCAGTTCTTC. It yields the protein CASRPRRINEQFF.